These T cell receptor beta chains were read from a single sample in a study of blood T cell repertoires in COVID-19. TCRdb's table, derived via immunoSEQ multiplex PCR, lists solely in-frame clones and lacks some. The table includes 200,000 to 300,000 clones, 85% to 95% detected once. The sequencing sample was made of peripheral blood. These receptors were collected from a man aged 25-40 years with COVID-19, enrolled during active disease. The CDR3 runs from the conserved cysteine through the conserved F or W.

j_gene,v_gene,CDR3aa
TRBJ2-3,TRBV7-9,CAKDSGETPSLYF
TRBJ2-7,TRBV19,CASSRRAGGDSYEQYF
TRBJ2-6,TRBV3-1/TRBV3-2,CASSPEGAGVPGANVLTF
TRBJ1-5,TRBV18,CASSQDRRNQPQHF
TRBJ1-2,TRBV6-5,CASSDSPGTGRGYTF
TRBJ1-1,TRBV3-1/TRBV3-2,CASSPTGFGPEAFF
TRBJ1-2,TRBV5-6,CASSLWTGGDYGYTF
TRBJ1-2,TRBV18,CASSTGNYGYTF
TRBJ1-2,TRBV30,CAWKDRGGYGYTF
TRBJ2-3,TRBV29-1,CSVNRVNTDTQYF
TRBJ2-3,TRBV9,CASSVVGDTDTQYF
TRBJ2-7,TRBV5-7,CASSQTGAREQYF
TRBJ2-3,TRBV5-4,CASSPGLGTDTQYF
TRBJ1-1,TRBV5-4,CASTFNGARAFF
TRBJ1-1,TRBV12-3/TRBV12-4,CASSLVRGTEAFF